These 5 T cell receptor beta chains were all obtained from the same sample, sequenced in a study of regulatory T cells in long-lasting Graves disease (dated by TCRdb to about 2021). The sample's time point label is to be understood as: newly diagnosed GD, antithyroid drugs for less than 3 months. For both TCR sequencing and RNA sequencing, RNA was extracted from PBMCs in TRIzol. Library preparation employed multiplex PCR. Instrument on record: Illumina HiSeq 4000. iRepertoire HTBI primers and Arm-PCR amplification of CDR3 regions were used to construct TCR beta libraries. The raw public data were reprocessed by TCRdb itself: fastp quality trimming at Q25, MiXCR clonotype calling, in-frame beta chains only. All rows with the same CDR3 protein become a single entry with the most common DNA and genes. The sample data list 200,000 to 250,000 distinct CDR3 sequences, and about 19% of these were observed just once. In total, the top ten clones hold 10% to 15% of the sample.

The sample also formed part of further work on T cells in Graves' hyperthyroidism and ophthalmopathy.

Material: peripheral blood mononuclear cells (PBMCs), obtained at new diagnosis, from a patient treated with antithyroid drugs. The receptor set was obtained from a woman aged 25 to 39 with Graves disease. Donor details come from another sample of the same person, matched by shared clones.

This clonotype appeared many times. The rearrangement links TRBV5-1 to TRBJ2-1; D gene ambiguous. The V end was cut by 5 bases, the J end by 1 base, with 10 bases between. Germline CDR1 is SGHRS and CDR2 is YFSETQ. This CDR3 has 14 residues. The CDR3 DNA sequence: TGCGCCAGCAGGAAAGACGGTTCCTACAATGAGCAGTTCTTC. This codes for CASRKDGSYNEQFF.

This clonotype came up once. The J gene is TRBJ2-1, the V gene TRBV27, with D maybe TRBD2 (5 bases). Deletions cut 7 bases from V and 8 bases from J, with 21 bases between. Germline assignment: CDR1 MNHEY and CDR2 SMNVEV (reference sequence). This CDR3 is built from 15 residues. CDR3 residues: CASTAGSGPKDEQFF. In DNA, the CDR3 is TGTGCCAGCACAGCCGGCAGCGGTCCGAAGGATGAGCAGTTCTTC.

This clonotype has a count of ten or more. The chain links TRBV20-1 to TRBJ1-2, with D perhaps matching TRBD1 (6 bases). CDR3 length equals 13 residues. V lost 8 bases to trimming and J lost 2 bases, with 15 bases between them. CDR1 is DFQATT and CDR2 is SNEGSKA in the germline V gene (reference sequence). CDR3 protein: CSFLPDRNYGYTF. CDR3 in DNA: TGCAGTTTTCTACCGGACAGAAACTATGGCTACACCTTC.

To note about this clonotype: Given a far larger clone just one base away, this is likely a sequencing read error. The chain recombines TRBV27 with TRBJ2-5, with 10 nucleotides matching TRBD1. Trimming at V came to 5 bases and at J to 6 bases, leaving 12 bases not matched to a gene. Germline V gene data show CDR1 as MNHEY and CDR2 as SMNVEV (reference sequence). The CDR3 loop spans 16 amino acids. The CDR3 loop reads CASSDPGTGVEKTQYF. CDR3 bases: TGTGCCAGCAGTGACCCCGGGACAGGGGTGGAGAAGACCCAGTACTTC.

This clonotype has ten or more counts. The chain is built from TRBV7-9 and TRBJ2-7; D perhaps matches TRBD1 (5 bases). Per germline, CDR1 SEHNR and CDR2 FQNEAQ (reference sequence). The CDR3 contains 13 residues. V lost 1 base and J lost 6, with 10 bases in between. CDR3 nucleotides: TGTGCCAGCAGCTTAGGACAGTGGGGCGAGCAGTACTTC. It translates to CASSLGQWGEQYF.